The subject of this entry is one T cell receptor (beta chain). This CDR3 is 14 amino acids long. Trimming removed 7 bases at V and 3 bases at J, with 16 bases between. CDR1 and CDR2 from the germline V gene are LNHDA and SQIVND (reference sequence). This sample stems from a study of shared clonotypes between healthy human individuals. TCRdb's table, derived via immunoSEQ multiplex PCR, lists solely in-frame clones and lacks some. This sample has 300,000 or so clones; about 74% occur once, and the top ten carry over 9%. CD45RA+ naive and CD45RA-negative memory subsets were separated from CD4+ cells. J is TRBJ2-7 and V is TRBV19; D perhaps matches TRBD1 (6 bases). Sequenced material: memory CD4+ T cells sorted from blood. The subset is: CD45RA-negative fraction. The origin of this receptor is a man aged 25-40 years in good health. The CDR3 loop reads CASMGDMPHYEQYF. The CDR3 DNA reads as TGTGCCAGTATGGGGGACATGCCCCACTACGAGCAGTACTTC.